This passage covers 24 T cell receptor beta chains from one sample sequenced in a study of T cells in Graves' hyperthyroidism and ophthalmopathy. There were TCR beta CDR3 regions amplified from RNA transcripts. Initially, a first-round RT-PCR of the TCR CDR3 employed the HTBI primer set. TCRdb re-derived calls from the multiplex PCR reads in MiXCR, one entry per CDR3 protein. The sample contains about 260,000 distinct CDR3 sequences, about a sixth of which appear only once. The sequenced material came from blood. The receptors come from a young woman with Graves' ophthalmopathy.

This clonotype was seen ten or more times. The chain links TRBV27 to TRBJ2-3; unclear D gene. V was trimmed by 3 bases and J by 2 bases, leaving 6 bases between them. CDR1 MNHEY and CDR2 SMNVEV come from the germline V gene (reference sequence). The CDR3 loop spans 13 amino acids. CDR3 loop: CASSFSNTDTQYF. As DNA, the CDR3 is TGTGCCAGCAGTTTCAGTAACACAGATACGCAGTATTTT.

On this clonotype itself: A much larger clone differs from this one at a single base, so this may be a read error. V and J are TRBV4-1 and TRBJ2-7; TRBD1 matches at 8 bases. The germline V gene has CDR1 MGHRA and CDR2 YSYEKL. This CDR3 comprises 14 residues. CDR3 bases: TGCGCCAACAGCCAAGCGGACAGGGACCACGAGCAGTACTTC. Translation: CANSQADRDHEQYF.

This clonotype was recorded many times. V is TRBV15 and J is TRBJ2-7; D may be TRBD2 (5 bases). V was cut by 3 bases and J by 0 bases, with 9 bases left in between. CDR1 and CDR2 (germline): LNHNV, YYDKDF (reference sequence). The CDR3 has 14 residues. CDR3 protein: CATSRDFSSYEQYF. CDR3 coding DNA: TGTGCCACCAGCAGGGACTTCTCCTCCTACGAGCAGTACTTC.

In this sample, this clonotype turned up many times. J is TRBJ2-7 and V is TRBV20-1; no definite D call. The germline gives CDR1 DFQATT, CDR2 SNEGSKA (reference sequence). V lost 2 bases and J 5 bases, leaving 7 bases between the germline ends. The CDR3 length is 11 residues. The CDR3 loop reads CSARRPNEQYF. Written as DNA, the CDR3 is TGCAGTGCTAGACGGCCTAACGAGCAGTACTTC.

In nucleotides, the CDR3 is TGCAGTGCTAGAGAGAGGACTAGCGGGAGTCCCAATGAGCAGTTCTTC. Its protein product is CSARERTSGSPNEQFF. This chain uses TRBV20-1 with TRBJ2-1, with 13 bases that match TRBD2. Germline V gene data show CDR1 as DFQATT and CDR2 as SNEGSKA (reference sequence). The CDR3 loop spans 16 amino acids. V shed 0 bases, J shed 6 bases, and the junction held 5 bases outside the gene matches.

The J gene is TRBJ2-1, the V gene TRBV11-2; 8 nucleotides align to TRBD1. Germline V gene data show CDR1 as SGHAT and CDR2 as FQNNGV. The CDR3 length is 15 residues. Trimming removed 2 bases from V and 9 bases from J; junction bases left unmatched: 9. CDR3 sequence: CASSLSYRGYGEQFF. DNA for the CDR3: TGTGCCAGCAGCTTATCTTACAGGGGGTATGGTGAGCAGTTCTTC.

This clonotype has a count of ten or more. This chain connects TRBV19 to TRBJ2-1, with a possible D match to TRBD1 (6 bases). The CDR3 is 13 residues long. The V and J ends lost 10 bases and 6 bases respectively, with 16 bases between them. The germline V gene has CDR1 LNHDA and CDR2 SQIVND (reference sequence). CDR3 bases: TGTGCCACCGAAACAGGGTGGGGCAATGAGCAGTTCTTC. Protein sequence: CATETGWGNEQFF.

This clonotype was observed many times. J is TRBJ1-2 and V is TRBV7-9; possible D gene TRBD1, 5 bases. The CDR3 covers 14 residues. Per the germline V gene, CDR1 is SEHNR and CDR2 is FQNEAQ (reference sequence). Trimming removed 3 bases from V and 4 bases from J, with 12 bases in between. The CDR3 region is CASSLGPGGYGYTF. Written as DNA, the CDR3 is TGTGCCAGCAGCTTGGGACCCGGCGGCTATGGCTACACCTTC.

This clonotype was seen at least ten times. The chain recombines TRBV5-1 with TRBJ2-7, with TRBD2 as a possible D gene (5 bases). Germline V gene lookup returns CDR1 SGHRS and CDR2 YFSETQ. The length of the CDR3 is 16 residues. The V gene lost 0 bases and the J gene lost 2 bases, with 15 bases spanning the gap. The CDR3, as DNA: TGCGCCAGCAGCTTGGAGGCGGAAGACTATACCTACGAGCAGTACTTC. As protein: CASSLEAEDYTYEQYF.

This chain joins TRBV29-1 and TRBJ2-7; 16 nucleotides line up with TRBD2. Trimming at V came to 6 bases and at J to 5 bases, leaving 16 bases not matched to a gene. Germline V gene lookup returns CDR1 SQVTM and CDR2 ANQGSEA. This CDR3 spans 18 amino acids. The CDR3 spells CSVCLIGTSGGGFHEQYF. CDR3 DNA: TGCAGCGTCTGTTTGATCGGGACTAGCGGGGGGGGCTTTCACGAGCAGTACTTC.

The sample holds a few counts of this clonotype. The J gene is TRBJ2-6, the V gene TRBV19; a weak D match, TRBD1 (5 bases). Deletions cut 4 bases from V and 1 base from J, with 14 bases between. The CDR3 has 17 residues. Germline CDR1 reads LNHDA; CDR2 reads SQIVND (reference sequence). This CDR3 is CASSKAGPLSGANVLTF. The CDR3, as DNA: TGTGCCAGTAGTAAGGCAGGGCCCCTTTCTGGGGCCAACGTCCTGACTTTC.

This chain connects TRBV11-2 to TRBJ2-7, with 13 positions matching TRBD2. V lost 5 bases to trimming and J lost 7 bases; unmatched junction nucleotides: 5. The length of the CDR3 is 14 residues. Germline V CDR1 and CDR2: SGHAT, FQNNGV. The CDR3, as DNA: TGTGCCAGCAGCCCTGGGACTAGCGGGAATGAGCAGTACTTC. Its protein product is CASSPGTSGNEQYF.

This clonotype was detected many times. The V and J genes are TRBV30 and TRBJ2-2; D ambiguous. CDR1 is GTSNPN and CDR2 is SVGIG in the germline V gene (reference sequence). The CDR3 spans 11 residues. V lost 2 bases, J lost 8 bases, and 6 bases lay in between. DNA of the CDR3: TGTGCCTGGAGTCCGGGTGGGGAGCTGTTTTTT. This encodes CAWSPGGELFF.

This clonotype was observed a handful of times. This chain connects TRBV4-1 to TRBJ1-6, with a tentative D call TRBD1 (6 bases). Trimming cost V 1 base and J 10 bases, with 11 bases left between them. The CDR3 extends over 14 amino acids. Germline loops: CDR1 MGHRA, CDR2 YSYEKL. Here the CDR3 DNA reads TGCGCCAGCAGCCAAGCTTCGAGGGGGTCACCCCTCCACTTT. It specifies CASSQASRGSPLHF.

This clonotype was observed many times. CDR3 residues: CASRPGPKGTEAFF. DNA of the CDR3: TGTGCCAGCAGGCCGGGACCCAAGGGGACTGAAGCTTTCTTT. The chain employs TRBV11-2 and TRBJ1-1; D may be TRBD1 (5 bases). The germline V and J ends were trimmed by 6 bases and 5 bases, with 16 bases remaining between them. The germline V gene encodes CDR1 SGHAT and CDR2 FQNNGV. This CDR3 spans 14 amino acids.

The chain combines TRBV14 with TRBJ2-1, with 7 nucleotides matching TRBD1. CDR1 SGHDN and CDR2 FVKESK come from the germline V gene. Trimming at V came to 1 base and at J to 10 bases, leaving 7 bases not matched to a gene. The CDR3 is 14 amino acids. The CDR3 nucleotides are TGTGCCAGCAGCCAAGGACAGGGTTTTTACGAGCAGTTCTTC. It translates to CASSQGQGFYEQFF.

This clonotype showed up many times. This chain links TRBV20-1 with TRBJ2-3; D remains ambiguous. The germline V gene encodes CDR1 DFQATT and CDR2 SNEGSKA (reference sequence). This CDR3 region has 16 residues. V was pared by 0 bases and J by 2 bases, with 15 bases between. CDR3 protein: CSAREFLRGVTDTQYF. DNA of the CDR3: TGCAGTGCTAGAGAGTTTCTGAGAGGAGTCACAGATACGCAGTATTTT.

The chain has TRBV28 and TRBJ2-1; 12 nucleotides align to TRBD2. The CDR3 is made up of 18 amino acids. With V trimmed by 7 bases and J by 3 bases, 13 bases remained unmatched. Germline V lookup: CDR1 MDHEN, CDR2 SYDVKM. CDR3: CASNPTVRTSGDYNEQFF. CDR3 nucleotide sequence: TGTGCCAGCAACCCAACGGTGAGGACTAGCGGGGACTACAATGAGCAGTTCTTC.

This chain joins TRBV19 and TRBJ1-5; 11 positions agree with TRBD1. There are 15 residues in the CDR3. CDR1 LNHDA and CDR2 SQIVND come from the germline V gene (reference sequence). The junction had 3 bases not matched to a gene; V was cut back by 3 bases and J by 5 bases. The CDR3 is CASSMDRGRDQPQHF. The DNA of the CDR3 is TGTGCCAGTAGTATGGACAGGGGGCGAGATCAGCCCCAGCATTTT.

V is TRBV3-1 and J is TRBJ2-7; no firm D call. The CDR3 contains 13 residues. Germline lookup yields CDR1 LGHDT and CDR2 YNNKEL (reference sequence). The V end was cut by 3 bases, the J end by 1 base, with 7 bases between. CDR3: CASSQADSYEQYF. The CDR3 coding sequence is TGTGCCAGCAGCCAGGCAGATTCCTACGAGCAGTACTTC.

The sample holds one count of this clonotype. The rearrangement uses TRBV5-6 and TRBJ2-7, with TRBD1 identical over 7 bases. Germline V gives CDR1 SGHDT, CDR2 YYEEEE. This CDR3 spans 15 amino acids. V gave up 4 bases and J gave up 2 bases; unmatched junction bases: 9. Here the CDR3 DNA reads TGTGCCAGCAGCACCTCGACAGGGTCTCCCTACGAGCAGTACTTC. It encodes CASSTSTGSPYEQYF.

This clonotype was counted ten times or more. The CDR3: CASSLLGQGEAFF. The CDR3 nucleotides are TGTGCCAGCAGCTTACTCGGACAGGGTGAAGCTTTCTTT. The J gene is TRBJ1-1, the V gene TRBV7-9, with 8 bases matching TRBD1. CDR3 size: 13 residues. Germline loops: CDR1 SEHNR, CDR2 FQNEAQ (reference sequence). J gave up 7 bases and V 2 bases, and 3 bases lay outside the gene matches. Complete variable domain (other parts from reference TRBV7-9 and TRBJ1-1): DTGVSQNPRHKITKRGQNVTFRCDPISEHNRLYWYRQTLGQGPEFLTYFQNEAQLEKSRLLSDRFSAERPKGSFSTLEIQRTEQGDSAMYLCASSLLGQGEAFFGQGTRLTVV.

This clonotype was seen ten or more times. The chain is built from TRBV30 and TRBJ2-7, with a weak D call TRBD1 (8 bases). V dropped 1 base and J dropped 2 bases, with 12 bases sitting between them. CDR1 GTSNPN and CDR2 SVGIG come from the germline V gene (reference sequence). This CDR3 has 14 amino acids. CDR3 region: CAWSGTGRAYEQYF. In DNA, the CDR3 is TGTGCCTGGAGTGGGACAGGGAGGGCCTACGAGCAGTACTTC.

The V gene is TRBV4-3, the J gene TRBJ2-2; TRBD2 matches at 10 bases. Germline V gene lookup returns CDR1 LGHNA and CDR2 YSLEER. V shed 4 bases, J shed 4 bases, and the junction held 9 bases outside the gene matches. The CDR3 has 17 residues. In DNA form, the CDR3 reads TGCGCCAGCAGCCGCATTCTAGCGGGAGTTAGCACCGGGGAGCTGTTTTTT. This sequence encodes CASSRILAGVSTGELFF.